This T cell receptor beta chain was sequenced for a study of CD8+ T cells in alopecia areata. RNA was extracted and reverse transcribed into cDNA as the sequencing template. Sequencing was performed with immunoSEQ multiplex PCR; in TCRdb, only in-frame clones are kept and a portion is missing. The table shows 120,000 or so clones, with over 60% occurring only once. Treatment given: oral pan-JAK inhibitor, 5-10 mg twice daily. The sequences come from CD4+ T cells sorted from blood, collected at week 4, from a patient treated with tofacitinib. The sequence derives from a human donor with alopecia areata.

In DNA form, the CDR3 reads TGTGCCAGCAAGGGACAGTGGGGGACTGAAGCTTTCTTT. It codes for CASKGQWGTEAFF. The gene calls are TRBV25-1 and TRBJ1-1; TRBD1 aligns across 7 bases. CDR1 is MGHDK and CDR2 is SYGVNS in the germline V gene. The V segment lost 7 bases and the J segment 5 bases; nucleotides outside the gene matches: 7. The CDR3 runs 13 residues.